The 22 T cell receptor beta chains below were found in one sample sequenced in a study of cytomegalovirus exposure and HLA in healthy donors. Both 60 Vbeta primers and 13 Jbeta primers went into the PCR. Profiling relied on immunoSEQ multiplex PCR, and the TCRdb table lists in-frame clones only, not all of them. The repertoire holds some 200,000 clones, around 74% seen once, with roughly 3% in the top ten. Sample: PBMCs. The receptors originated from a female donor in good health and CMV-seronegative.

The rearrangement joins TRBV19 to TRBJ2-1, with 7 bases lining up with TRBD1. Germline trimming cut 0 bases from V and 0 bases from J; bases unmatched to any gene: 8. The germline V gene encodes CDR1 LNHDA and CDR2 SQIVND (reference sequence). The CDR3 runs 18 residues. CDR3 DNA sequence: TGTGCCAGTAGTATAGATCACAGGGGAGCCGGCTCCTACAATGAGCAGTTCTTC. Amino acid sequence: CASSIDHRGAGSYNEQFF.

This clone was detected once. Other nucleotide sequences in the sample specify the same CDR3. The V gene is TRBV6-5, the J gene TRBJ1-1; unclear D gene. The germline V and J ends were trimmed by 2 bases and 0 bases, with 7 bases remaining between them. Germline CDR1 MNHEY, CDR2 SVGAGI. The CDR3 extends over 14 amino acids. The CDR3 DNA reads TGTGCCAGCAGTTACCGACAACTGAACACTGAAGCTTTCTTT. It specifies CASSYRQLNTEAFF.

J is TRBJ2-3 and V is TRBV28, with 10 positions matching TRBD2. This CDR3 contains 17 residues. The germline gives CDR1 MDHEN, CDR2 SYDVKM. Losses at the gene ends were 4 bases for V and 3 bases for J; bases not matched to a gene: 10. The CDR3 DNA is TGTGCCAGCAGTTCCACCCCTTATAGCGGGAGGACAGATACGCAGTATTTT. Encoded protein: CASSSTPYSGRTDTQYF.

This chain connects TRBV7-2 to TRBJ2-3; D gene uncertain. The CDR3 has 12 amino acids. Trimming shortened V by 4 bases and J by 5 bases, and 7 bases separated the two germline ends. Germline V gene sequence: CDR1 SGHTA, CDR2 FQGNSA. CDR3 DNA sequence: TGTGCCAGCAGCTGGAGCGTAGATACGCAGTATTTT. Its protein product is CASSWSVDTQYF.

The chain uses TRBV9 and TRBJ2-2; no definite D call. This CDR3 contains 14 residues. Germline V gene data show CDR1 as SGDLS and CDR2 as YYNGEE. Trimming pared 0 bases from V and 5 bases from J, leaving 8 bases between. This CDR3 reads CASSVEASTGELFF. The CDR3 DNA sequence: TGTGCCAGCAGCGTAGAAGCAAGTACCGGGGAGCTGTTTTTT.

V is TRBV5-1 and J is TRBJ2-2, with TRBD1 identical over 8 bases. Trimming cost V 0 bases and J 1 base; bases outside gene matches: 2. Per germline, CDR1 SGHRS and CDR2 YFSETQ. The CDR3 covers 16 residues. CDR3 in DNA: TGCGCCAGCAGCTTGGACGGGACAGGGAACACCGGGGAGCTGTTTTTT. It codes for CASSLDGTGNTGELFF.

V gene TRBV11-3 combines with J gene TRBJ2-3; 8 bases are shared with TRBD2. Germline loops: CDR1 SGHNT, CDR2 YENEEA. The CDR3 totals 16 residues. The J segment lost 6 bases and the V segment lost 0 bases, leaving 8 bases of the junction unmatched. The CDR3 sequence is CASSLDKAGVSDTQYF. The DNA for the CDR3 is TGTGCCAGCAGCTTAGACAAAGCGGGAGTCTCCGATACGCAGTATTTT.

This clone was seen more than once but under ten times. The gene calls are TRBV5-4 and TRBJ1-6; the match to TRBD1 covers 11 bases. The CDR3 loop spans 15 amino acids. CDR1 and CDR2 from the germline V gene are SGHNT and YYREEE (reference sequence). Trimming removed 5 bases from V and 10 bases from J; junction bases left unmatched: 8. This chain's CDR3 is CASRFGQGANSPLHF. As DNA, the CDR3 is TGTGCCAGCAGGTTTGGACAGGGGGCGAACTCACCCCTCCACTTT.

The genes are TRBV7-3 and TRBJ2-5, with TRBD1 identical over 10 bases. Looked up from germline, CDR1 is SGHTA and CDR2 is FQGTGA. V lost 3 bases to trimming and J lost 5 bases; unmatched junction nucleotides: 3. This CDR3 has 14 amino acids. In nucleotides, the CDR3 is TGTGCCAGCAGCTTCGGGACAGGGGAGGAGACCCAGTACTTC. This gives the protein CASSFGTGEETQYF.

This chain links TRBV28 with TRBJ1-2; tentatively, D is TRBD1 (5 bases). Germline CDR1 reads MDHEN; CDR2 reads SYDVKM. The length of the CDR3 is 11 residues. The V end lost 6 bases, the J end lost 5 bases, and 7 bases lay between the germline ends. CDR3 in amino acids: CASREGYGYTF. The CDR3 region has the DNA TGTGCCAGCAGGGAGGGGTATGGCTACACCTTC.

In this sample, this clone turned up a few times. This rearrangement joins TRBV9 to TRBJ2-2; the D is unclear. The CDR3 is 12 residues long. The germline V gene has CDR1 SGDLS and CDR2 YYNGEE. Trimming stripped 3 bases from V and 5 bases from J, with 5 bases between. The CDR3 region is CASSDPTGELFF. The CDR3 region has the DNA TGTGCCAGCAGCGATCCTACCGGGGAGCTGTTTTTT. The whole variable domain, remainder taken from reference TRBV9 and TRBJ2-2, is DSGVTQTPKHLITATGQRVTLRCSPRSGDLSVYWYQQSLDQGLQFLIQYYNGEERAKGNILERFSAQQFPDLHSELNLSSLELGDSALYFCASSDPTGELFFGEGSRLTVL.

J is TRBJ2-2 and V is TRBV6-6, with D maybe TRBD1 (6 bases). Trimming removed 8 bases from V and 0 bases from J, with 13 bases in between. Germline V gene lookup returns CDR1 MNHNY and CDR2 SVGAGI (reference sequence). This CDR3 is built from 15 residues. This CDR3 is CASSLWTANTGELFF. The DNA for the CDR3 is TGTGCCAGCTCCCTTTGGACAGCGAACACCGGGGAGCTGTTTTTT.

This clone was counted once. This chain uses TRBV7-3 with TRBJ2-5, with 10 bases lining up with TRBD2. Germline CDR1 and CDR2: SGHTA and FQGTGA. With V trimmed by 5 bases and J by 5 bases, 11 bases remained unmatched. The CDR3 is made up of 16 amino acids. The CDR3 here is CASSLSPAGGQETQYF. DNA for the CDR3: TGTGCCAGCAGCCTGAGTCCAGCGGGGGGGCAGGAGACCCAGTACTTC.

The rearrangement joins TRBV20-1 to TRBJ2-7; maybe TRBD1 (5 bases). The CDR3 consists of 11 residues. Looked up from germline, CDR1 is DFQATT and CDR2 is SNEGSKA (reference sequence). Trimming removed 5 bases from V and 1 base from J, with 6 bases in between. The CDR3 sequence: CSADSSYEQYF. In nucleotides, the CDR3 is TGCAGTGCTGACAGTTCCTACGAGCAGTACTTC.

The chain employs TRBV11-2 and TRBJ1-4; 7 bases fit TRBD1. Germline V gene data show CDR1 as SGHAT and CDR2 as FQNNGV. This CDR3 is built from 16 residues. V gave up 0 bases and J gave up 4 bases; unmatched junction bases: 5. CDR3 in amino acids: CASSLDPGTVNEKLFF. The CDR3 bases are TGTGCCAGCAGCTTAGATCCCGGGACAGTTAATGAAAAACTGTTTTTT.

The chain carries TRBV29-1 and TRBJ1-2; D ambiguous. The CDR3 consists of 12 residues. V was pared by 4 bases and J by 4 bases, with 10 bases between. Germline CDR1 reads SQVTM; CDR2 reads ANQGSEA. CDR3 protein: CSVVEGVYGYTF. The CDR3, as DNA: TGCAGCGTTGTCGAGGGTGTCTATGGCTACACCTTC. Filled out from reference TRBV29-1 and TRBJ1-2, the complete variable domain reads SAVISQKPSRDICQRGTSLTIQCQVDSQVTMMFWYRQQPGQSLTLIATANQGSEATYESGFVIDKFPISRPNLTFSTLTVSNMSPEDSSIYLCSVVEGVYGYTFGSGTRLTVV.

This clone has just a few counts. Other DNA sequences in this specimen translate into the identical CDR3. The chain has TRBV11-2 and TRBJ2-5; D is undetermined. V lost 0 bases, J lost 3 bases, and 5 bases lay in between. The germline V gene encodes CDR1 SGHAT and CDR2 FQNNGV. CDR3 length equals 13 residues. This chain's CDR3 is CASSLDREETQYF. CDR3 DNA: TGTGCCAGCAGCTTAGACCGCGAAGAGACCCAGTACTTC.

This chain links TRBV5-4 with TRBJ1-6; 7 positions agree with TRBD1. Per the germline V gene, CDR1 is SGHNT and CDR2 is YYREEE (reference sequence). Trimming cost V 3 bases and J 14 bases; bases outside gene matches: 8. This CDR3 has 13 amino acids. The CDR3 sequence is CASSSNRGHSLHF. In nucleotides, the CDR3 is TGTGCCAGCAGCTCCAACAGGGGTCATTCCCTCCACTTT.

This clone was seen more than once but under ten times. CDR3 in amino acids: CASSLSGGYTYEQYF. The CDR3 nucleotides are TGCGCCAGCAGCTTGTCCGGGGGTTATACCTACGAGCAGTACTTC. The V call is TRBV5-1, the J call TRBJ2-7; tentative D call: TRBD2 (6 bases). Per the germline V gene, CDR1 is SGHRS and CDR2 is YFSETQ. Trimming cost V 1 base and J 2 bases, with 13 bases left between them. The CDR3 spans 15 residues.

V usage is TRBV30 and J usage is TRBJ2-1; TRBD2 matches 8 bases. Per the germline V gene, CDR1 is GTSNPN and CDR2 is SVGIG (reference sequence). The ends lost 8 bases at V and 7 bases at J; junction bases unmatched: 16. The CDR3 is 15 residues long. The CDR3 bases are TGTGCCCGGAATAGCGGGAAAGGGATACAGAATGAGCAGTTCTTC. It translates to CARNSGKGIQNEQFF.

This rearrangement joins TRBV7-6 to TRBJ2-7, with D possibly matching TRBD1 (5 bases). Germline V gene data show CDR1 as SGHVS and CDR2 as FNYEAQ. Trimming left V 3 bases short and J 2 bases short, with 17 bases between. CDR3 length: 16 residues. This CDR3 is CASSFPPQGNPYEQYF. The CDR3, as DNA: TGTGCCAGCAGCTTTCCCCCCCAGGGCAATCCCTACGAGCAGTACTTC.

There are a few counts of this clone. V gene TRBV29-1 combines with J gene TRBJ1-4; 9 nucleotides align to TRBD1. This CDR3 region has 14 residues. Germline assignment: CDR1 SQVTM and CDR2 ANQGSEA. Losses at the gene ends were 6 bases for V and 0 bases for J; bases not matched to a gene: 2. CDR3 nucleotide sequence: TGCAGCGTCCGACAGGGGGCAACTAATGAAAAACTGTTTTTT. Translated: CSVRQGATNEKLFF.